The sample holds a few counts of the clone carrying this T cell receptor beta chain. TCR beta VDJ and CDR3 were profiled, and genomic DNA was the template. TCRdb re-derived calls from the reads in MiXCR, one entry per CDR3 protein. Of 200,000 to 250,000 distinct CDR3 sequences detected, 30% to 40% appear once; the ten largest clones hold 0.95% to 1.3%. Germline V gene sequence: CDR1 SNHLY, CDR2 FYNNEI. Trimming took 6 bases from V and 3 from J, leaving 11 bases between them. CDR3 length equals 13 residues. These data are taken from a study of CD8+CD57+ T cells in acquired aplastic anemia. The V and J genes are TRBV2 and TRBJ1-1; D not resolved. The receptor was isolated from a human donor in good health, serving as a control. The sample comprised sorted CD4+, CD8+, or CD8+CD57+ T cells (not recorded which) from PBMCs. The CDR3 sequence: CASSRRVDTEAFF. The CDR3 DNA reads TGTGCCAGCAGCCGCCGGGTCGACACTGAAGCTTTCTTT.